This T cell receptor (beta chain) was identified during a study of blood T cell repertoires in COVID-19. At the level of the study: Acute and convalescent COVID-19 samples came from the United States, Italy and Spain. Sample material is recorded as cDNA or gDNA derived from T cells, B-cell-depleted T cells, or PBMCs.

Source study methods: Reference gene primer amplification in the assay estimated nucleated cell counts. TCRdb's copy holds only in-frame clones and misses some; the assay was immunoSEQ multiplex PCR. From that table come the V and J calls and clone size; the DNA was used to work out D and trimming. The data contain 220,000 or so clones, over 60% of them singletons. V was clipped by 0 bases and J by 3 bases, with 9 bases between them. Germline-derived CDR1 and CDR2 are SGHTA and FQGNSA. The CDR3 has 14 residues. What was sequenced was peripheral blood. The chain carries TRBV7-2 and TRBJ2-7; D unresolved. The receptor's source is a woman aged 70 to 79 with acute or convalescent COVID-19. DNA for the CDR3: TGTGCCAGCAGCTTAGCGTATGGTAGCTACGAGCAGTACTTC. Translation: CASSLAYGSYEQYF.